The 28 T cell receptor beta chains reported below all come from one sample, sequenced in a study of blood T cell repertoires in COVID-19. Data came from immunoSEQ multiplex PCR; TCRdb stores just in-frame clones and leaves some out. The table records 250,000 to 300,000 clones, 88% of them present only once. The sequencing sample was made of peripheral blood. Every receptor here comes from a woman aged 40 to 50 who had recovered from COVID-19.

The V and J genes are TRBV3-1 (or the pseudogene TRBV3-2) and TRBJ2-1; tentative D call: TRBD1 (5 bases). Trimming removed 4 bases at V and 1 base at J, with 14 bases between. Germline loops: CDR1 LGHDT, CDR2 YNNKEL (reference sequence). The CDR3 is 16 amino acids. This CDR3 reads CASSRWGLGSYNEQFF. CDR3 nucleotides: TGTGCCAGCAGCCGCTGGGGCCTAGGGTCCTACAATGAGCAGTTCTTC.

The chain carries TRBV7-2 and TRBJ2-1, with 7 bases identical to TRBD1. There are 15 residues in the CDR3. Germline loops: CDR1 SGHTA, CDR2 FQGNSA. V dropped 5 bases and J dropped 8; count of bases not matched to a gene: 12. This CDR3 is CASSPGPGGIYEQFF. DNA of the CDR3: TGTGCCAGCAGCCCCGGGCCAGGGGGAATCTATGAGCAGTTCTTC.

The rearrangement uses TRBV7-2 and TRBJ2-5; D possibly corresponds to TRBD2 (5 bases). The V gene lost 1 base and the J gene lost 2 bases, with 11 bases spanning the gap. CDR1 is SGHTA, CDR2 FQGNSA, per germline. This CDR3 has 15 amino acids. DNA of the CDR3: TGTGCCAGCAGCTTAGTGTGGCGGGCTCAAGAGACCCAGTACTTC. This translates into CASSLVWRAQETQYF.

V is TRBV30 and J is TRBJ2-1; TRBD2 might be the D (5 bases). The CDR3 runs to 11 residues. Trimming stripped 5 bases from V and 6 bases from J, with 8 bases between. The germline V gene encodes CDR1 GTSNPN and CDR2 SVGIG (reference sequence). Here the CDR3 reads CAWRRGNEQFF. As DNA, the CDR3 is TGTGCCTGGCGACGGGGCAATGAGCAGTTCTTC.

In this sample, this clone turned up a few times. The chain is built from TRBV7-2 and TRBJ1-5; 9 bases are a match to TRBD1. CDR3 length: 16 residues. Germline lookup yields CDR1 SGHTA and CDR2 FQGNSA. V dropped 2 bases and J dropped 4; count of bases not matched to a gene: 6. The CDR3 nucleotides read TGTGCCAGCAGCTTATCAGAGACAGGGGGGAATCAGCCCCAGCATTTT. Protein product: CASSLSETGGNQPQHF.

This chain uses TRBV3-1 (or the pseudogene TRBV3-2) with TRBJ2-5; the D is unclear. Germline assignment: CDR1 LGHDT and CDR2 YNNKEL (reference sequence). This CDR3 spans 13 amino acids. Between the trimmed V and J ends, which lost 4 bases and 1 base, there was a span of 7 bases. CDR3 sequence (DNA): TGTGCCAGCAGCCCCAGTGGCCAAGAGACCCAGTACTTC. Translated, it gives CASSPSGQETQYF.

The gene calls are TRBV24-1 and TRBJ1-2; TRBD1 matches at 11 bases. Germline CDR1 KGHDR, CDR2 SFDVKD. The CDR3 length is 15 residues. Trimming removed 3 bases from V and 4 bases from J; junction bases left unmatched: 3. CDR3 amino acids: CATSDPGQGGYGYTF. The CDR3 DNA reads TGTGCCACCAGTGATCCGGGACAGGGGGGCTATGGCTACACCTTC.

The genes are TRBV19 and TRBJ2-1; 9 bases are shared with TRBD1. The germline V gene has CDR1 LNHDA and CDR2 SQIVND (reference sequence). With 7 bases clipped from V and 4 bases from J, the junction kept 8 bases outside the gene matches. This CDR3 contains 15 residues. CDR3 coding DNA: TGTGCCAGTACCCGGGGTGGACAGGGGTACAATGAGCAGTTCTTC. This sequence encodes CASTRGGQGYNEQFF.

The count of this clone is one. V is TRBV29-1 and J is TRBJ2-1; possibly TRBD2 for D (6 bases). This CDR3 is built from 13 residues. V was clipped by 4 bases and J by 8 bases, with 15 bases between them. Germline V CDR1 and CDR2: SQVTM, ANQGSEA. CDR3 DNA sequence: TGCAGCGTTGGTGCGGGACGAGTCGATGAGCAGTTCTTC. This sequence encodes CSVGAGRVDEQFF.

The V call is TRBV19, the J call TRBJ1-2; no firm D call. Trimming stripped 9 bases from V and 1 base from J, with 12 bases between. Germline values: CDR1 LNHDA, CDR2 SQIVND (reference sequence). The CDR3 length is 13 residues. The CDR3 nucleotides are TGTGCCAGCGCCCGGAGCATTAACTATGGCTACACCTTC. The encoded protein is CASARSINYGYTF. Using reference TRBV19 and TRBJ1-2 for the parts outside the CDR3, the full variable domain is DGGITQSPKYLFRKEGQNVTLSCEQNLNHDAMYWYRQDPGQGLRLIYYSQIVNDFQKGDIAEGYSVSREKKESFPLTVTSAQKNPTAFYLCASARSINYGYTFGSGTRLTVV.

This clone was seen just once. The V gene is TRBV28, the J gene TRBJ2-7; 9 nucleotides line up with TRBD2. The CDR3 has 15 residues. Germline CDR1 is MDHEN and CDR2 is SYDVKM. The V and J ends lost 7 bases and 6 bases, in that order; junction bases with no gene match: 13. CDR3 sequence (DNA): TGTGCCAGCACCGCAGGGAGCGGGAGGCCGGCCGAGCAGTACTTC. This sequence encodes CASTAGSGRPAEQYF.

This chain connects TRBV11-2 to TRBJ2-1; the match to TRBD2 covers 7 bases. This CDR3 spans 16 amino acids. V shed 7 bases, J shed 4 bases, and the junction held 13 bases outside the gene matches. Per germline, CDR1 SGHAT and CDR2 FQNNGV. CDR3 coding DNA: TGTGCCAGCACCCCTTCTCGGCGGGAGAGTTACAATGAGCAGTTCTTC. Translating gives CASTPSRRESYNEQFF. Based on the CDR3 plus reference TRBV11-2 and TRBJ2-1, the full variable domain is EAGVAQSPRYKIIEKRQSVAFWCNPISGHATLYWYQQILGQGPKLLIQFQNNGVVDDSQLPKDRFSAERLKGVDSTLKIQPAKLEDSAVYLCASTPSRRESYNEQFFGPGTRLTVL.

The chain couples TRBV5-1 to TRBJ1-1, with D perhaps matching TRBD1 (6 bases). The CDR3 contains 15 residues. The germline V and J ends were trimmed by 4 bases and 7 bases, with 20 bases remaining between them. From germline, CDR1 is SGHRS and CDR2 YFSETQ. The CDR3 region is CASSDRTVNAGEAFF. In nucleotides, the CDR3 is TGCGCCAGCAGCGACCGGACAGTAAACGCGGGTGAAGCTTTCTTT.

V gene TRBV30 combines with J gene TRBJ1-1, with 7 bases that match TRBD1. This CDR3 has 13 amino acids. Germline V gives CDR1 GTSNPN, CDR2 SVGIG (reference sequence). V lost 2 bases to trimming and J lost 5 bases; unmatched junction nucleotides: 5. The CDR3 bases are TGTGCCTGGAGTACAGGGGTTGGGACTGAAGCTTTCTTT. Translated, it gives CAWSTGVGTEAFF. Looking up the rest from reference TRBV30 and TRBJ1-1 gives the full variable domain: SQTIHQWPATLVQPVGSPLSLECTVEGTSNPNLYWYRQAAGRGLQLLFYSVGIGQISSEVPQNLSASRPQDRQFILSSKKLLLSDSGFYLCAWSTGVGTEAFFGQGTRLTVV.

The chain recombines TRBV29-1 with TRBJ1-1; D may be TRBD1 (5 bases). Trimming cost V 4 bases and J 1 base, with 13 bases left between them. The CDR3 runs 14 residues. Germline CDR1 SQVTM, CDR2 ANQGSEA. The CDR3 sequence: CSVAPRAANTEAFF. CDR3 DNA: TGCAGCGTTGCGCCCAGGGCGGCGAACACTGAAGCTTTCTTT.

This chain uses TRBV7-8 with TRBJ1-6, with D perhaps matching TRBD1 (6 bases). This CDR3 region has 14 residues. Germline V gene data show CDR1 as SGHVS and CDR2 as FQNEAQ. Trimming pared 1 base from V and 6 bases from J, leaving 7 bases between. The CDR3 here is CASSLGGLNSPLHF. In nucleotides, the CDR3 is TGTGCCAGCAGCTTAGGGGGGCTTAATTCACCCCTCCACTTT.

The rearrangement uses TRBV19 and TRBJ2-1, with unresolved D. The CDR3 loop spans 12 amino acids. Germline CDR1 LNHDA, CDR2 SQIVND (reference sequence). V was pared by 7 bases and J by 7 bases, with 11 bases between. CDR3 DNA sequence: TGTGCCAGTACTAGTGGTGGGAATGAGCAGTTCTTC. This gives the protein CASTSGGNEQFF.

The J gene is TRBJ1-1, the V gene TRBV5-1; D remains ambiguous. There are 15 residues in the CDR3. CDR1 and CDR2 from the germline V gene are SGHRS and YFSETQ. The V gene lost 0 bases and the J gene lost 1 base, with 10 bases spanning the gap. The CDR3 DNA reads TGCGCCAGCAGCTTGGGGGTCAGGCCGAACACTGAAGCTTTCTTT. Amino acid sequence: CASSLGVRPNTEAFF.

The J gene is TRBJ1-1, the V gene TRBV18, with D hard to call. The germline V gene has CDR1 KGHSH and CDR2 LQKENI. The CDR3 has 13 amino acids. The ends were cut back, 6 bases at V and 4 bases at J, with 12 bases in the middle. The CDR3 here is CASSHGVRTEAFF. Written as DNA, the CDR3 is TGTGCCAGCTCCCACGGGGTACGCACTGAAGCTTTCTTT.

This clone was counted a single time. V is TRBV7-9 and J is TRBJ2-2; TRBD1 aligns across 7 bases. This CDR3 comprises 14 residues. The germline V gene has CDR1 SEHNR and CDR2 FQNEAQ (reference sequence). The V gene end was trimmed by 5 bases and the J gene end by 6 bases; junction bases not matched to a gene: 6. The CDR3 sequence is CASSQDRVPGELFF. The CDR3 nucleotides read TGTGCCAGCAGCCAAGACAGGGTTCCCGGGGAGCTGTTTTTT.

The table lists this clone with a count of one. The same CDR3 can be traced to other DNA sequences in this sample. This chain connects TRBV5-1 to TRBJ2-1, with 9 bases matching TRBD1. The CDR3 sequence is 14 residues long. V lost 4 bases and J lost 6; bases outside the gene matches: 5. Germline lookup yields CDR1 SGHRS and CDR2 YFSETQ. CDR3 sequence: CASSPGQGGNEQFF. In DNA form, the CDR3 reads TGCGCCAGCAGCCCGGGACAGGGCGGCAATGAGCAGTTCTTC.

The chain employs TRBV3-1 (or the pseudogene TRBV3-2) and TRBJ1-4; unclear D gene. Germline CDR1 reads LGHDT; CDR2 reads YNNKEL (reference sequence). CDR3 length: 15 residues. Trimming cost V 1 base and J 5 bases, with 11 bases left between them. CDR3: CASSQGRAPNEKLFF. The CDR3 bases are TGTGCCAGCAGCCAAGGGAGGGCCCCCAATGAAAAACTGTTTTTT.

This sequence joins TRBV4-2 and TRBJ2-3; D is possibly TRBD2 (5 bases). This CDR3 spans 15 amino acids. Germline V gene sequence: CDR1 LGHNA, CDR2 YNFKEQ. The V and J ends lost 4 bases and 1 base respectively, with 12 bases between them. CDR3 protein: CASSPWELGTDTQYF. For the CDR3, the DNA is TGTGCCAGCAGCCCCTGGGAGCTGGGCACAGATACGCAGTATTTT.

The chain links TRBV18 to TRBJ2-3, with TRBD2 identical over 9 bases. The germline CDR1 and CDR2 sequences are KGHSH and LQKENI. The CDR3 is made up of 18 amino acids. After removal of 1 base from V and 5 bases from J, the junction contained 13 bases not matched to a gene. The CDR3, as DNA: TGTGCCAGCTCACCACTCCCTTCTAGCGGGATACCGGGAGATACGCAGTATTTT. Translated: CASSPLPSSGIPGDTQYF.

The chain joins TRBV5-1 to TRBJ1-3; D gene uncertain. The CDR3 runs 13 residues. V dropped 3 bases and J dropped 4 bases, with 8 bases sitting between them. In germline, CDR1 is SGHRS, CDR2 YFSETQ. CDR3 bases: TGCGCCAGCAGCTCCCCGCAGGGAAACACCATATATTTT. This sequence encodes CASSSPQGNTIYF.

This rearrangement joins TRBV5-6 to TRBJ1-4; 9 bases match TRBD1. The CDR3 extends over 15 amino acids. CDR1 and CDR2 (germline): SGHDT, YYEEEE. The trim removed 4 bases at V and 8 bases at J, leaving 9 bases unmatched. Here the CDR3 DNA reads TGTGCCAGCAGCCCCACAGGGGGCGCGGGAGAAAAACTGTTTTTT. It encodes CASSPTGGAGEKLFF.

The chain recombines TRBV30 with TRBJ2-7, with 7 bases identical to TRBD1. This CDR3 region has 15 residues. The ends lost 1 base at V and 2 bases at J; junction bases unmatched: 8. The germline V gene encodes CDR1 GTSNPN and CDR2 SVGIG (reference sequence). CDR3 loop: CAWSGPPGQPYEQYF. The CDR3 bases are TGTGCCTGGAGTGGCCCCCCGGGACAGCCCTACGAGCAGTACTTC.

The chain uses TRBV29-1 and TRBJ2-1, with D perhaps TRBD1 (6 bases). The germline CDR1 and CDR2 sequences are SQVTM and ANQGSEA. The CDR3 loop spans 14 amino acids. Trimming removed 6 bases from V and 3 bases from J, with 15 bases in between. CDR3: CSVPGARVYNEQFF. The CDR3 bases are TGCAGCGTCCCAGGGGCAAGGGTCTACAATGAGCAGTTCTTC.